These 13 T cell receptor beta chains came from one sample sequenced in a study of human versus mouse CDR3 diversity and MHC coevolution (TCRdb year 2017). Library preparation was by the immunoSEQ multiplex PCR assay. Drawn from immuneACCESS, this table holds only the in-frame rearrangements with V and J called that TCRdb kept. Clones are partly lost; checked studies trace under half to an unresolved V gene and leave the rest unexplained. In all, the sample holds fewer than 100,000 clones, and 93% of those were seen once. The leading ten clones occupy 1.3% to 1.5% of the sample. Sequences were obtained from naive CD4+ T cells from blood. Reading the label with the study, this specimen's cell subset or site is: CD45RO-negative CD62L-positive naive CD4 T cells. The receptors stem from a person aged 30 to 70 in good health.

The count of this clone is one. The chain joins TRBV5-1 to TRBJ1-2, with a weak D call TRBD1 (5 bases). The CDR3 is 15 residues long. V lost 0 bases and J 8 bases, leaving 17 bases between the germline ends. Germline CDR1 and CDR2: SGHRS and YFSETQ. The CDR3: CASSLGPDRKGGYTF. The CDR3 DNA is TGCGCCAGCAGCTTGGGGCCCGACAGAAAAGGAGGCTACACCTTC.

The V and J genes are TRBV5-1 and TRBJ2-7, with D perhaps TRBD2 (5 bases). V lost 4 bases and J lost 0, with 11 bases in between. The CDR3 totals 14 residues. Germline V gives CDR1 SGHRS, CDR2 YFSETQ. The CDR3 protein is CASSTERASYEQYF. The DNA for the CDR3 is TGCGCCAGCAGCACAGAGAGGGCCTCCTACGAGCAGTACTTC.

This chain uses TRBV5-1 with TRBJ1-3; unclear D gene. V lost 0 bases and J 3 bases, leaving 13 bases between the germline ends. The CDR3 totals 16 residues. The germline V gene has CDR1 SGHRS and CDR2 YFSETQ. CDR3 amino acids: CASSLAGLRLGNTIYF. CDR3 DNA: TGCGCCAGCAGCTTGGCCGGGTTGCGGCTTGGAAACACCATATATTTT.

The gene calls are TRBV20-1 and TRBJ2-5, with a tentative D call TRBD2 (7 bases). Germline V gives CDR1 DFQATT, CDR2 SNEGSKA (reference sequence). This CDR3 contains 11 residues. The germline V and J ends were trimmed by 6 bases and 5 bases, with 10 bases remaining between them. Here the CDR3 DNA reads TGCAGTGCGGGGGGGGGCGAGACCCAGTACTTC. Amino acid sequence: CSAGGGETQYF.

This chain links TRBV18 with TRBJ1-1, with 8 bases fitting TRBD1. V lost 6 bases, J lost 5 bases, and 5 bases stayed unmatched. The V gene's germline CDR1 is KGHSH and CDR2 LQKENI. This CDR3 region has 13 residues. CDR3 bases: TGTGCCAGCTCGCGGACAGGGTCGACTGAAGCTTTCTTT. Protein sequence: CASSRTGSTEAFF.

CDR3 bases: TGTGCCAGCATTAGCGGGGGCACAGATACGCAGTATTTT. The encoded protein is CASISGGTDTQYF. The V and J genes are TRBV6-1 and TRBJ2-3; 8 bases match TRBD2. The V segment lost 7 bases and the J segment 1 base; nucleotides outside the gene matches: 1. This CDR3 spans 13 amino acids. Per the germline V gene, CDR1 is MNHNS and CDR2 is SASEGT.

The V call is TRBV10-3, the J call TRBJ2-1; D perhaps matches TRBD2 (6 bases). The CDR3 sequence is 14 residues long. The V end lost 11 bases, the J end lost 7 bases, and 21 bases lay between the germline ends. Germline V gene sequence: CDR1 ENHRY, CDR2 SYGVKD. CDR3 in amino acids: CASWPGTEGNEQFF. DNA for the CDR3: TGTGCCTCGTGGCCCGGGACGGAGGGGAATGAGCAGTTCTTC.

The V call is TRBV19, the J call TRBJ1-1; TRBD1 matches at 8 bases. The germline CDR1 and CDR2 sequences are LNHDA and SQIVND (reference sequence). The CDR3 spans 15 residues. Trimming at V came to 7 bases and at J to 7 bases, leaving 14 bases not matched to a gene. CDR3 sequence: CASNPKTGGRLEAFF. CDR3 bases: TGTGCCAGTAACCCCAAAACAGGGGGAAGACTTGAAGCTTTCTTT.

Comment on this clone: One junction end does not reproduce the germline sequence, and a read error may be involved. The chain uses TRBV7-7 and TRBJ2-1, with 7 bases matching TRBD1. Germline V CDR1 and CDR2: SSHAT, FNYEAQ (reference sequence). CDR3 size: 15 residues. Here the CDR3 reads CASSLTGFGDNEQFF. The CDR3 DNA follows: TGTGCTAGCAGCTTGACAGGGTTTGGGGACAATGAGCAGTTCTTC.

The genes are TRBV30 and TRBJ1-2, with 11 bases matching TRBD1. Germline loops: CDR1 GTSNPN, CDR2 SVGIG (reference sequence). CDR3 length equals 13 residues. With 6 bases clipped from V and 4 bases from J, the junction kept 4 bases outside the gene matches. CDR3 sequence: CACWDRGSYGYTF. CDR3 in DNA: TGTGCCTGCTGGGACAGGGGGTCCTATGGCTACACCTTC.

This chain uses TRBV18 with TRBJ1-5; D perhaps matches TRBD1 (5 bases). Trimming pared 6 bases from V and 8 bases from J, leaving 14 bases between. The CDR3 sequence is 13 residues long. Per germline, CDR1 KGHSH and CDR2 LQKENI. CDR3 residues: CASSLGQQEPQHF. The CDR3 DNA reads TGTGCCAGCTCCCTAGGACAACAGGAGCCCCAGCATTTT. Complete variable domain (other parts from reference TRBV18 and TRBJ1-5): NAGVMQNPRHLVRRRGQEARLRCSPMKGHSHVYWYRQLPEEGLKFMVYLQKENIIDESGMPKERFSAEFPKEGPSILRIQQVVRGDSAAYFCASSLGQQEPQHFGDGTRLSIL.

This chain uses TRBV14 with TRBJ2-5; TRBD1 might be the D (5 bases). The CDR3 is made up of 18 amino acids. Per germline, CDR1 SGHDN and CDR2 FVKESK. V was cut by 0 bases and J by 1 base, with 18 bases left in between. The CDR3 protein is CASSQDPIMTALQETQYF. CDR3 coding DNA: TGTGCCAGCAGCCAAGATCCCATTATGACAGCCCTCCAAGAGACCCAGTACTTC.

The V call is TRBV15, the J call TRBJ2-5; 8 bases are shared with TRBD1. Matching the DNA end better, TRBJ2-7 makes the J call doubtful. The CDR3 sequence is 15 residues long. Germline CDR1 LNHNV, CDR2 YYDKDF (reference sequence). The DNA of the CDR3 is TGTGCCACCAGCAGAGGCGGGACAGGACCCTACGAGCAGTACTTC. As protein: CATSRGGTGPYEQYF.